Reported below is one TCR beta chain. Repertoires were generated with immunoSEQ multiplex PCR, while TCRdb's copy carries only in-frame clones and drops some. This sample has a few hundred thousand clones, with approximately 85% found just once. CDR1 and CDR2 (germline): KGHDR, SFDVKD. The CDR3 extends over 16 amino acids. Trimming cost V 3 bases and J 2 bases; bases outside gene matches: 6. This entry is derived from a study of blood T cell repertoires in COVID-19. Specimen: peripheral blood. The chain combines TRBV24-1 with TRBJ2-1, with TRBD1 matching over 7 bases. This receptor was obtained from a woman aged 45-65 years with acute or convalescent COVID-19. The CDR3, as DNA: TGTGCCACCAGTGATACCGGGACAGTAACCTACAATGAGCAGTTCTTC. Protein product: CATSDTGTVTYNEQFF.